This note documents a single T cell receptor (beta chain) sequence. This clone was observed once. Its antigen is not yet known. No much larger clone is present one base from it, and per-base qualities are unavailable. This entry belongs to a study of T cell responses to AZD1222 COVID-19 vaccine (dated by TCRdb to the early 2020s). About the full investigation: AZD1222 recipients whose second dose came at about 4 weeks and those whose second dose came at about 12 weeks were combined into one group, since spike-specific TCR depth and breadth did not differ between the two schedules. Trial participants were enrolled by age into 18-55, 56-69 and 70-plus year subgroups, with 148, 28 and 57 TCR-sequenced participants respectively. TCR sequencing covered more than 230 trial participants: around 210 given two doses of AZD1222 and 26 given two doses of MenACWY control vaccine.

The full study reports these points: Participants were mostly white British and included more females than males, and it was suggested by the authors that clonal diversity may have been underestimated. Because no day 14 peak-response samples were available, repertoires were characterized only after the peak T cell response. In the small 56-69-year group, the increase in depth fell short of significance, most likely because of low power. Conclusions about previously exposed vaccinees are limited, since just five to seven AZD1222 recipients were seropositive for SARS-CoV-2 at baseline. Epitopes outside the regions mutated in the B.1.351 and B.1.1.7 variants were reportedly recognized by nearly half of the unique spike-specific TCRs. After two AZD1222 doses, spike-specific TCR breadth and depth were significantly higher than at day 0 and than in MenACWY recipients. The whole spike protein was spanned by vaccine-associated CD4 TCRs, and dominant responses were seen in regions 160-218 and 743-854.

The sample's time point label is to be understood as: baseline before first vaccination. Samples from vaccinated people were obtained from the UK trials COV001 and COV002, which included a single-blind randomized controlled phase 2/3 trial of AZD1222 (ChAdOx1 nCoV-19) in healthy adults. For TCRbeta chain sequencing, PBMC samples were collected from trial participants at day 0 and at day 28 after the second dose. Reading the germline V gene (reference sequence) gives CDR1 LNHDA and CDR2 SQIVND. Cut back by 6 bases and 4 bases, the V and J ends lie 9 bases apart. The CDR3 covers 13 residues, taking in both the cysteine and the phenylalanine. The DNA shown is the 39-base CDR3, in frame from base 1. The CDR3 regions of human TCRbeta chains were subjected to immunosequencing. The original pipeline was this. Repertoire TCRs were checked for matches against a reference library of SARS-CoV-2-specific TCRs that had been generated using the MIRA antigen-specificity platform. Breadth was defined as the fraction of unique TCRs that were SARS-CoV-2-associated. Depth was defined as the fraction of total T cells that were SARS-CoV-2-associated. Using the MIRA data, each spike-specific TCR was assigned both to the spike region to which the TCR was reactive and to a CD4 or CD8 class. Log10-transformed breadth and depth values were compared by one-way ANOVA with Sidak's multiple comparisons tests. TCRdb's version of the immuneACCESS table is confined to in-frame rearrangements and falls short of the full clone set. An unresolved V gene accounts for under half of the shortfall where checked; the remainder is of unknown origin. For V, J and clone size, that table is used; D and trimming come from the DNA. Present in this sample are some 120,000 clones, around 90% of which were seen just once. Under 3.5% of the sample comes from the top ten.

The receptor's source is an adult in good health. The sequenced sample was peripheral blood, obtained on day 0 of AZD1222 vaccination. The V and J segments used are TRBV19 and TRBJ1-4; TRBD1 might be the D gene, on 5 matching bases. The DNA sequence is TGTGCCAGTAGGGGACCCGTTAATGAAAAACTGTTTTTT. Protein translation: CASRGPVNEKLFF.